Detailed here is one T cell receptor (beta chain). Molecular barcoding with unique molecular identifiers was used for the TCRbeta library. One entry per CDR3 protein results from TCRdb running MiXCR on the PCR reads. The data hold approximately 590,000 distinct CDR3 sequences, with roughly 10% observed a single time. Germline V gene sequence: CDR1 DFQATT, CDR2 SNEGSKA (reference sequence). The CDR3 runs 16 residues. J gave up 2 bases and V 3 bases, and 12 bases lay outside the gene matches. The data originate from a study of T-cell reconstitution after alpha-beta-depleted transplantation in children. This sequence originates from a human donor who donated a stem cell graft to a child with acute myeloid leukemia. This sample comprised PBMCs from the stem cell graft donor, obtained from the stem cell graft. The J gene is TRBJ2-7, the V gene TRBV20-1; 8 positions match TRBD2. CDR3: CSASHPTGGTTYEQYF. CDR3 sequence (DNA): TGCAGTGCTAGTCACCCTACGGGAGGGACTACCTACGAGCAGTACTTC.